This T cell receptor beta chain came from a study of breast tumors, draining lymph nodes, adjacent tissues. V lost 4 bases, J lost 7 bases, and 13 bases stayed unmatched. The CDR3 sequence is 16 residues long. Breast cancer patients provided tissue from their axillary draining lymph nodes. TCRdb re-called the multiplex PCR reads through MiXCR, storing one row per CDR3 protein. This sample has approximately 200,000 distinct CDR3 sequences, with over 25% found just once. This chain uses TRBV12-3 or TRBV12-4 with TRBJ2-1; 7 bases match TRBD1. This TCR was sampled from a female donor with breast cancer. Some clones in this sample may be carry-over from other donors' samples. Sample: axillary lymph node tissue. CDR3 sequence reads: CASSYSPRGRDNEQFF. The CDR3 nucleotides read TGTGCCAGCAGTTACTCTCCTAGGGGGCGTGATAATGAGCAGTTCTTC.